This record concerns one TCR beta chain sequence. This specimen belongs to a study of cytomegalovirus exposure and HLA in healthy donors. V dropped 1 base and J dropped 4; count of bases not matched to a gene: 4. This CDR3 is 13 amino acids long. Germline CDR1 reads GTSNPN; CDR2 reads SVGIG (reference sequence). The PCR contained 60 Vbeta and 13 Jbeta primers. Clones were sequenced by immunoSEQ multiplex PCR, and TCRdb holds only the in-frame ones, with some missing. The table lists around 160,000 clones, 80% to 90% of them singletons, with roughly 8.8% in the top ten. The source is a man aged 18 to 29 in good health and CMV-seropositive. This chain links TRBV30 with TRBJ2-7; 7 bases map to TRBD1. The specimen sequenced was PBMCs. CDR3 bases: TGTGCCTGGAGTGCCGGACAGGCTTACGAGCAGTACTTC. It yields the protein CAWSAGQAYEQYF.